A selection of T cell receptor beta chains follows, all from one sample in a study of T cells after yellow fever vaccination. TCRdb called the 5' RACE reads again in MiXCR, with one record for every CDR3 protein. The repertoire consists of 300,000 to 350,000 distinct CDR3 sequences, with roughly 4% occurring once and the leading ten covering roughly 26%. This sample comprised PBMCs, obtained 5 days after the yellow fever booster vaccination. Receptors were obtained from a man between 18 and 35 years old who received the YFV17D yellow fever vaccine. Each CDR3 is given with its conserved first and last residue. The D gene is left open where the match is weak. Expanded clones get a size class; other rows say once, few or many, or leave the size out.

14 TRBJ1-2 many TRBV7-3 - CASRSSVSGDGYTF TGTGCCAGCAGGAGTTCCGTTTCTGGGGATGGCTACACCTTC
16 TRBJ2-5 many TRBV5-1 - CASSFRYRTVQETQYF TGCGCCAGCAGCTTTCGATATCGGACGGTCCAAGAGACCCAGTACTTC
12 TRBJ2-1 few TRBV7-2 - CASSLVGLGQFF TGTGCCAGCAGCTTAGTAGGCCTGGGGCAGTTCTTC
13 TRBJ1-2 - TRBV12-3/TRBV12-4 - CASSYDVQDGYTF TGTGCCAGCAGCTACGACGTACAGGATGGCTACACCTTC
14 TRBJ1-1 many TRBV12-3/TRBV12-4 - CASSYRVSYTEAFF TGTGCCAGCAGCTACAGGGTATCATACACTGAAGCTTTCTTT
17 TRBJ1-2 - TRBV20-1 - CSAKKYAAGLEYDGYTF TGCAGTGCAAAAAAGTATGCTGCCGGGCTCGAGTACGATGGCTACACCTTC
12 TRBJ1-5 - TRBV6-2/TRBV6-3 TRBD1 CASTLTGKPQHF TGTGCCAGCACCCTGACAGGGAAGCCCCAGCATTTT
15 TRBJ2-2 - TRBV29-1 TRBD1 CSVGSRGRNTGELFF TGCAGCGTTGGAAGCAGGGGGAGAAACACCGGGGAGCTGTTTTTT
12 TRBJ2-1 many TRBV6-1 - CASTRSYNEQFF TGTGCCAGCACTAGGTCGTACAATGAGCAGTTCTTC
16 TRBJ1-5 - TRBV11-1 TRBD1 CASSFADRADNQPQHF TGTGCCAGCAGCTTTGCTGACAGGGCTGACAATCAGCCCCAGCATTTT
14 TRBJ2-2 many TRBV10-3 - CAITPGRNTGELFF TGTGCCATCACTCCGGGGCGGAACACCGGGGAGCTGTTTTTT
15 TRBJ2-1 few TRBV18 - CASSPVEGTGNEQFF TGTGCCAGCTCACCTGTCGAGGGGACGGGCAATGAGCAGTTCTTC
16 TRBJ1-1 - TRBV3-1 TRBD1 CASSQGGGQIKGEAFF TGTGCCAGCAGCCAAGGCGGGGGACAGATAAAAGGGGAAGCTTTCTTT
14 TRBJ2-4 many TRBV6-1 - CASSERYAKNIQYF TGTGCCAGCAGTGAGAGGTACGCCAAAAACATTCAGTACTTC
13 TRBJ1-1 - TRBV27 - CASRHEADTEAFF TGTGCCAGCAGGCATGAGGCGGACACTGAAGCTTTCTTT
16 TRBJ1-1 many TRBV18 TRBD1 CASSPRGTGGRAEAFF TGTGCCAGCTCACCAAGGGGGACAGGAGGCCGAGCTGAAGCTTTCTTT
12 TRBJ1-6 few TRBV19 - CASSALDSPLHF TGTGCCAGTAGTGCTTTGGATTCACCCCTCCACTTT
14 TRBJ1-5 few TRBV7-2 TRBD1 CASSSTGGSQPQHF TGTGCCAGCAGCTCGACAGGGGGCAGTCAGCCCCAGCATTTT
13 TRBJ2-5 few TRBV5-1 - CASSSDFVETQYF TGCGCCAGCAGCTCGGACTTTGTGGAGACCCAGTACTTC
14 TRBJ2-1 - TRBV20-1 TRBD2 CSALLAGGRNEQFF TGCAGTGCGCTGCTAGCGGGGGGGCGCAATGAGCAGTTCTTC
14 TRBJ2-3 - TRBV5-1 TRBD2 CASGGGEGTDTQYF TGCGCCAGTGGCGGGGGTGAAGGCACAGATACGCAGTATTTT
14 TRBJ1-1 - TRBV6-5 - CASSPDVWNTEAFF TGTGCCAGCAGTCCCGACGTTTGGAACACTGAAGCTTTCTTT
14 TRBJ2-3 - TRBV3-1 - CASSQDGYTDTQYF TGTGCCAGCAGCCAAGATGGCTACACAGATACGCAGTATTTT
16 TRBJ2-7 few TRBV5-8 TRBD1 CASSFGPGTGRPEQYF TGTGCCAGCAGCTTCGGACCCGGGACAGGGAGGCCCGAGCAGTACTTC
14 TRBJ1-2 few TRBV7-2 - CASSLDPGPYGYTF TGTGCCAGCAGCTTAGATCCAGGGCCCTATGGCTACACCTTC
15 TRBJ2-5 many TRBV5-1 - CASSSVGGPQETQYF TGCGCCAGCAGCTCCGTGGGGGGCCCCCAAGAGACCCAGTACTTC
18 TRBJ2-4 - TRBV27 TRBD2 CASSTRTSGGPRKNIQYF TGTGCCAGCAGTACCCGGACTAGCGGGGGCCCGCGGAAAAACATTCAGTACTTC
17 TRBJ2-7 - TRBV5-1 TRBD2 CASSLGAASGGTYEQYF TGCGCCAGCAGCTTGGGGGCGGCTAGCGGGGGGACCTACGAGCAGTACTTC
14 TRBJ2-3 many TRBV7-2 - CASSPGLITDTQYF TGTGCCAGCAGCCCGGGACTGATCACAGATACGCAGTATTTT
13 TRBJ2-7 - TRBV20-1 TRBD2 CSAKAGGSYEQYF TGCAGTGCTAAAGCGGGGGGTTCGTACGAGCAGTACTTC